The 27 T cell receptor beta chains in this list originate from one sample, sequenced in a study of cytotoxic CD8 clonotypes in ibrutinib-treated CLL. Profiled with immunoSEQ multiplex PCR; TCRdb holds only in-frame clones, not every one. The sample holds 110,000 to 150,000 clones, about 80% seen once. Sample: PBMCs, taken after 24 months of ibrutinib treatment. The receptors were sampled from a human donor with chronic lymphocytic leukemia.

CDR3 protein: CATSGDNTGELFF. CDR3 nucleotides: TGTGCCACCAGTGGCGATAACACCGGGGAGCTGTTTTTT. The J gene is TRBJ2-2, the V gene TRBV15; D remains ambiguous. Germline values: CDR1 LNHNV, CDR2 YYDKDF (reference sequence). Trimming stripped 6 bases from V and 2 bases from J, with 7 bases between. The CDR3 runs 13 residues.

The J gene is TRBJ2-2, the V gene TRBV5-1; D assignment may be TRBD1 or TRBD2 (6 bases each). Germline V lookup: CDR1 SGHRS, CDR2 YFSETQ. Trimming removed 4 bases from V and 0 bases from J, with 13 bases in between. This CDR3 region has 16 residues. The CDR3 reads CASSGRGLANTGELFF. The CDR3 DNA is TGCGCCAGCAGCGGCAGGGGACTCGCGAACACCGGGGAGCTGTTTTTT.

J is TRBJ2-7 and V is TRBV5-6; D is unclear. CDR1 SGHDT and CDR2 YYEEEE come from the germline V gene. With 4 bases removed from V and 3 bases from J, the gap between germline ends came to 5 bases. This CDR3 is 11 amino acids long. The CDR3 protein is CASSTSYEQYF. In nucleotides, the CDR3 is TGTGCCAGCAGCACGAGCTACGAGCAGTACTTC. Based on the CDR3 plus reference TRBV5-6 and TRBJ2-7, the full variable domain is DAGVTQSPTHLIKTRGQQVTLRCSPKSGHDTVSWYQQALGQGPQFIFQYYEEEERQRGNFPDRFSGHQFPNYSSELNVNALLLGDSALYLCASSTSYEQYFGPGTRLTVT.

This chain connects TRBV18 to TRBJ2-5; TRBD2 matches 11 bases. The CDR3 contains 16 residues. CDR1 and CDR2 (germline): KGHSH, LQKENI. Germline trimming cut 3 bases from V and 1 base from J; bases unmatched to any gene: 4. The CDR3 region has the DNA TGTGCCAGCTCACCCACCGGGACTAGCGGCCAAGAGACCCAGTACTTC. It encodes CASSPTGTSGQETQYF.

The chain links TRBV6-6 to TRBJ1-2, with 7 nucleotides matching TRBD1. The CDR3 has 16 amino acids. Germline V gene sequence: CDR1 MNHNY, CDR2 SVGAGI (reference sequence). J gave up 5 bases and V 7 bases, and 16 bases lay outside the gene matches. CDR3 sequence reads: CASTTRGAKVWYGYTF. Here the CDR3 DNA reads TGTGCCAGCACCACCAGGGGGGCCAAGGTTTGGTATGGCTACACCTTC.

The CDR3 DNA reads as TGTGCCAGCAGCTTAGGGGACAGTTCAGATACGCAGTATTTT. Amino acids: CASSLGDSSDTQYF. This chain links TRBV11-3 with TRBJ2-3; 7 nucleotides align to TRBD1. The V segment lost 1 base and the J segment 4 bases; nucleotides outside the gene matches: 2. From germline, CDR1 is SGHNT and CDR2 YENEEA. This CDR3 has 14 amino acids.

The chain joins TRBV7-9 to TRBJ1-3; D not resolved. Per the germline V gene, CDR1 is SEHNR and CDR2 is FQNEAQ (reference sequence). The CDR3 length is 18 residues. V was clipped by 2 bases and J by 0 bases, with 17 bases between them. DNA for the CDR3: TGTGCCAGCAGCTTAACGGTTCGGAAGGCGCGCTCTGGAAACACCATATATTTT. Translated, it gives CASSLTVRKARSGNTIYF.

This rearrangement joins TRBV11-2 to TRBJ2-5; D might be TRBD2 (5 bases). This CDR3 region has 12 residues. The V and J ends lost 6 bases and 5 bases respectively, with 10 bases between them. Germline-derived CDR1 and CDR2 are SGHAT and FQNNGV. The CDR3 sequence: CASRPTGETQYF. The CDR3 coding sequence is TGTGCCAGCAGACCCACGGGGGAGACCCAGTACTTC.

As for this clone: Different DNA sequences within this sample yield the same CDR3. The rearrangement joins TRBV18 to TRBJ1-5; the D gene is possibly TRBD1 (5 bases). V was trimmed by 3 bases and J by 0 bases, leaving 6 bases between them. CDR3 length equals 14 residues. The germline gives CDR1 KGHSH, CDR2 LQKENI. The CDR3 sequence is CASSPGLSNQPQHF. As DNA, the CDR3 is TGTGCCAGCTCACCGGGACTTAGCAATCAGCCCCAGCATTTT. The variable domain in full, with the rest retrieved from reference TRBV18 and TRBJ1-5, is NAGVMQNPRHLVRRRGQEARLRCSPMKGHSHVYWYRQLPEEGLKFMVYLQKENIIDESGMPKERFSAEFPKEGPSILRIQQVVRGDSAAYFCASSPGLSNQPQHFGDGTRLSIL.

The chain is built from TRBV18 and TRBJ1-2; 11 bases match TRBD1. The trim removed 3 bases at V and 3 bases at J, leaving 6 bases unmatched. The germline gives CDR1 KGHSH, CDR2 LQKENI. This CDR3 region has 16 residues. In DNA, the CDR3 is TGTGCCAGCTCACCGCTCAGGGGACAGGGGGACTATGGCTACACCTTC. This gives the protein CASSPLRGQGDYGYTF.

This chain connects TRBV15 to TRBJ2-1; TRBD2 agrees at 10 bases. The V gene's germline CDR1 is LNHNV and CDR2 YYDKDF (reference sequence). CDR3 size: 17 residues. V was pared by 0 bases and J by 4 bases, with 6 bases of the junction left unmatched. The CDR3: CATSRDRLAGAYNEQFF. The CDR3 DNA reads TGTGCCACCAGCAGAGATAGGCTAGCGGGGGCATACAATGAGCAGTTCTTC.

The chain uses TRBV5-5 and TRBJ2-7, with unresolved D. Germline CDR1 SGHKS, CDR2 YYEKEE (reference sequence). Trimming pared 4 bases from V and 5 bases from J, leaving 4 bases between. CDR3 length: 10 amino acids. The CDR3, as DNA: TGTGCCAGCAGCGCCAACGAGCAGTACTTC. It encodes CASSANEQYF.

This clone was detected only a few times. The chain carries TRBV10-1 and TRBJ2-1; D is unclear. The CDR3 consists of 16 residues. CDR1 and CDR2 from the germline V gene are WNHNN and SYGVQD (reference sequence). Trimming left V 4 bases short and J 8 bases short, with 21 bases between. The CDR3 DNA reads as TGCGCCAGCAGTGCGAAAACCGGGCCCCCCAAGGATGAGCAGTTCTTC. Protein: CASSAKTGPPKDEQFF.

Here the CDR3 reads CATEPGQGAWGGYTF. In DNA form, the CDR3 reads TGTGCTACCGAACCGGGACAGGGGGCTTGGGGTGGCTACACCTTC. The J gene is TRBJ1-2, the V gene TRBV6-1; 12 nucleotides align to TRBD1. The CDR3 spans 15 residues. The germline V gene has CDR1 MNHNS and CDR2 SASEGT.

The chain joins TRBV6-1 to TRBJ1-2; 8 nucleotides line up with TRBD1. The germline V gene has CDR1 MNHNS and CDR2 SASEGT. Trimming cost V 0 bases and J 4 bases; bases outside gene matches: 16. The CDR3 totals 19 residues. DNA for the CDR3: TGTGCCAGCAGTGAAGCGCTTCGACAGGGGAGATCGGGGGGCTATGGCTACACCTTC. Its translation: CASSEALRQGRSGGYGYTF.

The V gene is TRBV5-1, the J gene TRBJ1-2, with D perhaps matching TRBD1 (5 bases). The germline gives CDR1 SGHRS, CDR2 YFSETQ. CDR3 length: 16 residues. Trimming shortened V by 1 base and J by 1 base, and 14 bases separated the two germline ends. The DNA for the CDR3 is TGCGCCAGCAGCTTGTTCCCCAACAGGCGTAACTATGGCTACACCTTC. This translates into CASSLFPNRRNYGYTF.

V and J are TRBV9 and TRBJ2-3; 13 bases map to TRBD2. The junction had 5 bases not matched to a gene; V was cut back by 4 bases and J by 0 bases. The CDR3 consists of 17 residues. Germline CDR1 and CDR2: SGDLS and YYNGEE. In DNA, the CDR3 is TGTGCCAGCAGCAACCGGGGACTAGCGGGGAGCACAGATACGCAGTATTTT. Translated, it gives CASSNRGLAGSTDTQYF.

In its sample, this clone was seen once. V gene TRBV27 combines with J gene TRBJ2-7; no reliable D call. Per the germline V gene, CDR1 is MNHEY and CDR2 is SMNVEV (reference sequence). CDR3 length equals 13 residues. Deletions cut 7 bases from V and 3 bases from J, with 13 bases between. Here the CDR3 DNA reads TGTGCCAGCACCAGGTCCTCCAGCTACGAGCAGTACTTC. Amino acid sequence: CASTRSSSYEQYF.

The chain is built from TRBV7-8 and TRBJ1-3; unclear D gene. The V gene lost 1 base and the J gene lost 1 base, with 11 bases spanning the gap. CDR1 SGHVS and CDR2 FQNEAQ come from the germline V gene. The CDR3 sequence is 16 residues long. CDR3 sequence (DNA): TGTGCCAGCAGCTTAGGTCCCGGCAGATCTGGAAACACCATATATTTT. Residues: CASSLGPGRSGNTIYF.

The V and J genes are TRBV4-3 and TRBJ1-6; TRBD1 is a possible D gene (6 bases). The CDR3 is 15 amino acids. The V end lost 0 bases, the J end lost 5 bases, and 8 bases lay between the germline ends. CDR1 LGHNA and CDR2 YSLEER come from the germline V gene. The CDR3 loop reads CASSQDNRDNSPLHF. DNA for the CDR3: TGCGCCAGCAGCCAAGATAACAGGGATAATTCACCCCTCCACTTT.

The V gene is TRBV6-5, the J gene TRBJ1-2; D is unresolved. V gave up 0 bases and J gave up 8 bases, with 16 bases separating them. The length of the CDR3 is 15 residues. CDR1 and CDR2 from the germline V gene are MNHEY and SVGAGI. The CDR3 region has the DNA TGTGCCAGCAGTTACTCCCCCATTGTTGCTGGGGGCTACACCTTC. Translating gives CASSYSPIVAGGYTF.

The genes are TRBV27 and TRBJ2-7; D tentatively reads TRBD1 or TRBD2 (5 bases each). The V end was cut by 1 base, the J end by 5 bases, with 9 bases between. The CDR3 runs 13 residues. Per germline, CDR1 MNHEY and CDR2 SMNVEV (reference sequence). CDR3 amino acids: CASSLYGAHEQYF. CDR3 nucleotide sequence: TGTGCCAGCAGTTTATACGGGGCCCACGAGCAGTACTTC.

On this clone itself: At the DNA level, this CDR3 is encoded by other sequences in the same sample as well. This rearrangement joins TRBV27 to TRBJ2-7, with TRBD1 matching 8 bases. Germline V lookup: CDR1 MNHEY, CDR2 SMNVEV (reference sequence). CDR3 length: 14 amino acids. With V trimmed by 3 bases and J by 3 bases, 4 bases remained unmatched. CDR3 sequence: CASSFGDRGYEQYF. The CDR3 DNA sequence: TGTGCCAGCAGTTTTGGCGACAGGGGCTACGAGCAGTACTTC.

CDR3 in DNA: TGTGCCATCAGTGAGCCCACAGGGGCCCAGAACACTGAAGCTTTCTTT. It encodes CAISEPTGAQNTEAFF. This chain links TRBV10-3 with TRBJ1-1, with 7 bases identical to TRBD1. Germline V gene sequence: CDR1 ENHRY, CDR2 SYGVKD. The CDR3 runs 16 residues. The V and J ends lost 2 bases and 1 base, in that order; junction bases with no gene match: 7.

The chain employs TRBV11-3 and TRBJ2-3; the D is unclear. The V end was cut by 0 bases, the J end by 2 bases, with 9 bases between. CDR3 length: 15 amino acids. Germline CDR1 is SGHNT and CDR2 is YENEEA. CDR3 sequence: CASSLEGRSTDTQYF. As DNA, the CDR3 is TGTGCCAGCAGCTTAGAGGGCAGATCCACAGATACGCAGTATTTT.

The chain employs TRBV6-1 and TRBJ2-3; 8 nucleotides match TRBD1. Trimming removed 7 bases from V and 0 bases from J; junction bases left unmatched: 6. This CDR3 region has 15 residues. Germline values: CDR1 MNHNS, CDR2 SASEGT. The CDR3 DNA reads as TGTGCCAGCACCCAGGGGGACAGGAGCACAGATACGCAGTATTTT. Protein sequence: CASTQGDRSTDTQYF.

J is TRBJ1-1 and V is TRBV5-1; D call uncertain. From germline, CDR1 is SGHRS and CDR2 YFSETQ. The CDR3 loop spans 13 amino acids. Trimming removed 4 bases from V and 6 bases from J, with 13 bases in between. Here the CDR3 DNA reads TGCGCCAGCAGCCGAAGCACCCTCGCTGAAGCTTTCTTT. Residues: CASSRSTLAEAFF.